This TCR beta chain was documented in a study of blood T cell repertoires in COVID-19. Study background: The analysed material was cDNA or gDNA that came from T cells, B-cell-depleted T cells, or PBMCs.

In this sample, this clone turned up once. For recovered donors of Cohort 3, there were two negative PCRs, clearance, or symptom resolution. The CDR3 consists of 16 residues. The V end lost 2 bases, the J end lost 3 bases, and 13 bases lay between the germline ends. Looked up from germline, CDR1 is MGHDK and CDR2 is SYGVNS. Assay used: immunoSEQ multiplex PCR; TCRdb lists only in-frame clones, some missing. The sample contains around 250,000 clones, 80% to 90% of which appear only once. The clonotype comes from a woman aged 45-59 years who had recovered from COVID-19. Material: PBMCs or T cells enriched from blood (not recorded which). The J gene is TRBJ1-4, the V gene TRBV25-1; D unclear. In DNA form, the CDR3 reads TGTGCCAGCAGTGAACTCTACCCGGTCTCTAATGAAAAACTGTTTTTT. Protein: CASSELYPVSNEKLFF. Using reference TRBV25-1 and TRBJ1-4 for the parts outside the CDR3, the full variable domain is EADIYQTPRYLVIGTGKKITLECSQTMGHDKMYWYQQDPGMELHLIHYSYGVNSTEKGDLSSESTVSRIRTEHFPLTLESARPSHTSQYLCASSELYPVSNEKLFFGSGTQLSVL.